This T cell receptor (beta chain) was obtained from a study of T cell responses to AZD1222 COVID-19 vaccine. Study context: Both about-4-week and about-12-week second-dose recipients were combined. Study conclusions and caveats: Targeting of unmutated variant regions was reportedly seen in nearly half of spike-specific TCRs. Spike as a whole was targeted by vaccine-associated CD4 TCRs, dominant at 160-218 and 743-854. Spike-specific TCR breadth and depth grew following two AZD1222 doses.

Method: immunoSEQ multiplex PCR; TCRdb's copy keeps in-frame clones and lacks some. Of approximately 84,000 clones detected, around 90% appear once; the ten largest clones hold roughly 2.5%. As for this clone: Its target is unknown.

The material was peripheral blood, obtained on day 0 of AZD1222 vaccination. The receptor comes from an adult in good health.

The CDR3 here is CASQSGGRAEAFF. CDR3 in DNA: TGTGCCAGTCAATCAGGGGGCAGGGCTGAAGCTTTCTTT. This chain connects TRBV27 to TRBJ1-1, with 8 bases that match TRBD1. CDR1 and CDR2 (germline): MNHEY, SMNVEV (reference sequence). V trimming: 9 bases; J trimming: 6 bases; junction bases outside the gene matches: 9. This CDR3 region has 13 residues.